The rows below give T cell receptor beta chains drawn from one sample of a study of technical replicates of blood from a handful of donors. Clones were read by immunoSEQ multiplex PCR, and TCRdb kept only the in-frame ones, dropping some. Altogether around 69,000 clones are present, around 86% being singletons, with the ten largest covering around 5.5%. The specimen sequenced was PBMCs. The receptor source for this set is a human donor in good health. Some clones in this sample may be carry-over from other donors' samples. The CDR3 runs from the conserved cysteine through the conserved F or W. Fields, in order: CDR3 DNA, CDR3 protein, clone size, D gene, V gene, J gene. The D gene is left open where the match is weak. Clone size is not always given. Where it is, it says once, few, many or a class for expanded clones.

DNA: TGTGCCAGCAGCTTAAGGGCGGGGGCAACCGGGGAGCTGTTTTTT
CDR3: CASSLRAGATGELFF
size: .
D: .
V: TRBV7-6
J: TRBJ2-2

DNA: TGTGCCAGCAGCCTTGGGACTAGCGGGATCACAGATACGCAGTATTTT
CDR3: CASSLGTSGITDTQYF
size: .
D: TRBD2
V: TRBV7-3
J: TRBJ2-3

DNA: TGTGCCTGGAGCGCTAGCGGGATCCAAGACGAGCAGTACTTC
CDR3: CAWSASGIQDEQYF
size: .
D: TRBD2
V: TRBV30
J: TRBJ2-7

DNA: TGTGCCAGCAGCCCCCCGACGGCCAGCGCCTACGAGCAGTACTTC
CDR3: CASSPPTASAYEQYF
size: .
D: .
V: TRBV7-2
J: TRBJ2-7

DNA: TGCGCCAGCAGCCAGGACAGGGCGAACACTGAAGCTTTCTTT
CDR3: CASSQDRANTEAFF
size: .
D: TRBD1
V: TRBV5-1
J: TRBJ1-1

DNA: TGTGCCAGTAGGGGGGGAAACACCGGGGAGCTGTTTTTT
CDR3: CASRGGNTGELFF
size: .
D: .
V: TRBV19
J: TRBJ2-2

DNA: TGTGCCAGCAGCCAAGATCTGGGAGTCGGTGAAAAACTGTTTTTT
CDR3: CASSQDLGVGEKLFF
size: .
D: .
V: TRBV14
J: TRBJ1-4

DNA: TGTGCCAGTGGTTCTGCTCCGGGACAGTATAATTCACCCCTCCACTTT
CDR3: CASGSAPGQYNSPLHF
size: .
D: TRBD1
V: TRBV19
J: TRBJ1-6

DNA: TGTGCCACCCAAATCGGGGCAGGGGGATGGACTGAAGCTTTCTTT
CDR3: CATQIGAGGWTEAFF
size: .
D: TRBD1
V: TRBV19
J: TRBJ1-1

DNA: TGCGCCAGCAGCCGCGGGGACAGAGCCTACGAGCAGTACTTC
CDR3: CASSRGDRAYEQYF
size: .
D: .
V: TRBV5-1
J: TRBJ2-7

DNA: TGTGCCAGCAGCTTAGATGTGGCGGCATATGGCTACACCTTC
CDR3: CASSLDVAAYGYTF
size: .
D: .
V: TRBV7-9
J: TRBJ1-2

DNA: TGTGCCAGTTCCGGGACTAGCGGCGGAGACGGCGGGGAGCTGTTTTTT
CDR3: CASSGTSGGDGGELFF
size: .
D: TRBD2
V: TRBV7-9
J: TRBJ2-2

DNA: TGTGCCTGGTGGCGGGACAGGGGCTTCTATGGCTACACCTTC
CDR3: CAWWRDRGFYGYTF
size: .
D: TRBD1
V: TRBV30
J: TRBJ1-2

DNA: TGTGCCAGCAGCTTACGCGCATTGGAGGGGTCCAGCGAGCAGTACTTC
CDR3: CASSLRALEGSSEQYF
size: once
D: .
V: TRBV7-9
J: TRBJ2-7

DNA: TGTGCCAGCAGCCATCCGTATGGGGGGAGCACTGAAGCTTTCTTT
CDR3: CASSHPYGGSTEAFF
size: .
D: .
V: TRBV14
J: TRBJ1-1

DNA: TGCGCCAGCAGCCAATACAGCGGGAGCGCCGGGGAGCTGTTTTTT
CDR3: CASSQYSGSAGELFF
size: medium-sized
D: TRBD2
V: TRBV4-3
J: TRBJ2-2

DNA: TGTGCCAGCAGCCCGACTAGTGCCGGGGCCAACGTCCTGACTTTC
CDR3: CASSPTSAGANVLTF
size: .
D: .
V: TRBV2
J: TRBJ2-6

DNA: TGTGCCAGCAGCTCACCTGACAGGGGAGGGAACTATGGCTACACCTTC
CDR3: CASSSPDRGGNYGYTF
size: .
D: TRBD1
V: TRBV5-4
J: TRBJ1-2

DNA: TGCGCCAGCAGCTTGGTAGCGGGACAGGGGTACTCACCCCTCCACTTT
CDR3: CASSLVAGQGYSPLHF
size: .
D: TRBD1
V: TRBV5-1
J: TRBJ1-6

DNA: TGTGCCAGCTCACCAGGCAGGAACACCGGGGAGCTGTTTTTT
CDR3: CASSPGRNTGELFF
size: .
D: .
V: TRBV18
J: TRBJ2-2

DNA: TGCAGCGGCGGACAGGGAATATCTGAAGCTTTCTTT
CDR3: CSGGQGISEAFF
size: .
D: TRBD1
V: TRBV29-1
J: TRBJ1-1

DNA: TGTGCCAACCCTCTCGTCGGGTCATTCAATCAGCCCCAGCATTTT
CDR3: CANPLVGSFNQPQHF
size: .
D: .
V: TRBV6-4
J: TRBJ1-5

DNA: TGTGCCAGCAGCTTATCGGGGGGAGCAGATACGCAGTATTTT
CDR3: CASSLSGGADTQYF
size: .
D: TRBD2
V: TRBV7-3
J: TRBJ2-3

DNA: TGTGCCAGCAGGGGGCAGGGGTTAAGTCAGCCCCAGCATTTT
CDR3: CASRGQGLSQPQHF
size: .
D: .
V: TRBV6-1
J: TRBJ1-5

DNA: TGTGCCAGCAGTGAACAGGACAGACCCCCAGAGACCCAGTACTTC
CDR3: CASSEQDRPPETQYF
size: .
D: .
V: TRBV6-1
J: TRBJ2-5

DNA: TGTGCCTGGGGGGCGGACTACGAGCAGTACTTC
CDR3: CAWGADYEQYF
size: few
D: .
V: TRBV30
J: TRBJ2-7

DNA: TGCGCCAGCAGCCAAGACGACAGGGAATACTATGGCTACACCTTC
CDR3: CASSQDDREYYGYTF
size: .
D: TRBD1
V: TRBV4-1
J: TRBJ1-2

DNA: TGTGCCAGCAGCCTAGGACAGGGGCCCTACGAGCAGTACTTC
CDR3: CASSLGQGPYEQYF
size: .
D: TRBD1
V: TRBV4-2
J: TRBJ2-7

DNA: TGTGCCAGCAGTTGGACAGGGGGCTATGGCTACACCTTC
CDR3: CASSWTGGYGYTF
size: .
D: TRBD1
V: TRBV25-1
J: TRBJ1-2

DNA: TGTGCCAGCAGCTCGGGGGACTCCTACAATGAGCAGTTCTTC
CDR3: CASSSGDSYNEQFF
size: once
D: .
V: TRBV13
J: TRBJ2-1

DNA: TGCGCCAGCAGCCAAGGCGACGGGTTGAACACTGAAGCTTTCTTT
CDR3: CASSQGDGLNTEAFF
size: .
D: .
V: TRBV4-3
J: TRBJ1-1

DNA: TGTGCCAGCAGCCGAACCAAACAGCCCCCCATCACGCAGTATTTT
CDR3: CASSRTKQPPITQYF
size: .
D: .
V: TRBV21-1
J: TRBJ2-3

DNA: TGTGCCAGCAGCTCGTCCTCGGGAGGTACTGAAGCTTTCTTT
CDR3: CASSSSSGGTEAFF
size: .
D: .
V: TRBV7-2
J: TRBJ1-1

DNA: TGTGCCAGCAGCCCAACAGGGGACTATGGCTACACCTTC
CDR3: CASSPTGDYGYTF
size: .
D: TRBD1
V: TRBV9
J: TRBJ1-2

DNA: TGTGCCAGCAGTGAAGATGAGACAGGAGGCTATGGCTACACCTTC
CDR3: CASSEDETGGYGYTF
size: .
D: .
V: TRBV2
J: TRBJ1-2

DNA: TGCGCCAGCAGCTTGTTAGCGGGGAAGAACACCGGGGAGCTGTTTTTT
CDR3: CASSLLAGKNTGELFF
size: .
D: TRBD2
V: TRBV5-1
J: TRBJ2-2

DNA: TGTGCCAGCAGCTCCGATCCCGGTATCTCGGTATCTTTCTTT
CDR3: CASSSDPGISVSFF
size: .
D: .
V: TRBV5-4
J: TRBJ1-1

DNA: TGTGCCAGCAGCCCCCTAGCGGGGGGACGGAACACCGGGGAGCTGTTTTTT
CDR3: CASSPLAGGRNTGELFF
size: .
D: TRBD2
V: TRBV4-2
J: TRBJ2-2

DNA: TGTGCCAGCAGTCAACAGGGATCGACTGAAGCTTTCTTT
CDR3: CASSQQGSTEAFF
size: once
D: .
V: TRBV2
J: TRBJ1-1

DNA: TGTGCCAGCAGCTCCTCGACAGGGGGAAGCAATCAGCCCCAGCATTTT
CDR3: CASSSSTGGSNQPQHF
size: few
D: TRBD1
V: TRBV7-2
J: TRBJ1-5

DNA: TGTGCCAGCAGTGAAGCGAGTACGAGGGCTAGGCAGCCCCAGCATTTT
CDR3: CASSEASTRARQPQHF
size: once
D: .
V: TRBV2
J: TRBJ1-5

DNA: TGTGCCAGCAGCTTAGTCAGGGTGGGCCAGCCCCAGCATTTT
CDR3: CASSLVRVGQPQHF
size: .
D: .
V: TRBV7-2
J: TRBJ1-5

DNA: TGTGCCAGCAGCTTAGTGACTCCGGCCGAGCAGTACTTC
CDR3: CASSLVTPAEQYF
size: .
D: .
V: TRBV7-8
J: TRBJ2-7

DNA: TGTGCCAGCAGCCACGACGGGATCTCCAATGAGCAGTTCTTC
CDR3: CASSHDGISNEQFF
size: .
D: .
V: TRBV7-3
J: TRBJ2-1

DNA: TGTGCCAGCAGCTCTGGACAGGGGGGCTATGGCTACACCTTC
CDR3: CASSSGQGGYGYTF
size: .
D: TRBD1
V: TRBV5-4
J: TRBJ1-2

DNA: TGTGCCAGCAGTGACAGGGGGCTAACAGATACGCAGTATTTT
CDR3: CASSDRGLTDTQYF
size: .
D: TRBD1
V: TRBV2
J: TRBJ2-3

DNA: TGTGCCAGCTCACCGCGAGAGCGGGGGACCCGAACTAGCACAGATACGCAGTATTTT
CDR3: CASSPRERGTRTSTDTQYF
size: .
D: TRBD2
V: TRBV18
J: TRBJ2-3

DNA: TGTGCCATCAGTGATGGTTTTGGGGCAGGGCCCTACGAGCAGTACTTC
CDR3: CAISDGFGAGPYEQYF
size: .
D: .
V: TRBV10-3
J: TRBJ2-7

DNA: TGTGCCAGCAGCCAAGTTATAGGGACAGCCAGCCGATACCTCCACTTT
CDR3: CASSQVIGTASRYLHF
size: .
D: TRBD1
V: TRBV4-2
J: TRBJ1-6

DNA: TGCGCCAGCAGCCAATTATCTGGACAGGCAAACATTCAGTACTTC
CDR3: CASSQLSGQANIQYF
size: .
D: TRBD1
V: TRBV4-1
J: TRBJ2-4

DNA: TGTGCCAGTAGTCCACAGGGGGCGAGGAATACTGAAGCTTTCTTT
CDR3: CASSPQGARNTEAFF
size: .
D: TRBD1
V: TRBV19
J: TRBJ1-1

DNA: TGTGCCAGCAGTTATCGGGGAAGGAGCACAGATACGCAGTATTTT
CDR3: CASSYRGRSTDTQYF
size: once
D: .
V: TRBV6-5
J: TRBJ2-3

DNA: TGTGCCTGGAGTGTACAAGGGAGAGGTGGCTACACCTTC
CDR3: CAWSVQGRGGYTF
size: .
D: .
V: TRBV30
J: TRBJ1-2

DNA: TGTGCCAGCAGTTACGCTCTGTACGGGTTTACGCAGTATTTT
CDR3: CASSYALYGFTQYF
size: .
D: .
V: TRBV6-5
J: TRBJ2-3

DNA: TGTGCCACCAGCAGAGTCCCATACAGCTACGAGCAGTACTTC
CDR3: CATSRVPYSYEQYF
size: .
D: .
V: TRBV15
J: TRBJ2-7

DNA: TGTGCCAGCAGTTACTCGATGGGGGCACAGGGCTACACCTTC
CDR3: CASSYSMGAQGYTF
size: .
D: .
V: TRBV6-5
J: TRBJ1-2

DNA: TGCGCCAGCAGTGGTAACAGGCAAGACGGCACCCACGAGCAGTACTTC
CDR3: CASSGNRQDGTHEQYF
size: once
D: .
V: TRBV10-2
J: TRBJ2-7